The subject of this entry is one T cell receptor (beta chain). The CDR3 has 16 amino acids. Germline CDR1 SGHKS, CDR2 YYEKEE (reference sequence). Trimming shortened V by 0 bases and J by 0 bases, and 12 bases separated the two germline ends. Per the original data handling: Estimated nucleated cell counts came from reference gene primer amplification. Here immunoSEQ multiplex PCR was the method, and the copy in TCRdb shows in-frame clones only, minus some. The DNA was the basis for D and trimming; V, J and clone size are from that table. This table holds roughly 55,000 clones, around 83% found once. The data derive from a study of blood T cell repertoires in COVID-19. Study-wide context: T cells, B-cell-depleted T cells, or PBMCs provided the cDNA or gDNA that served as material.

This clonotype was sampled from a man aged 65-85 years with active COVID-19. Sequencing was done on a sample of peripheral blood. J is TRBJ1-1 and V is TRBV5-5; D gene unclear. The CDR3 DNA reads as TGTGCCAGCAGCTTGGTGACCACGGGGATGAACACTGAAGCTTTCTTT. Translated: CASSLVTTGMNTEAFF.